These 3 T cell receptor beta chains share one sample of origin, sequenced in a study of control samples from healthy donors and cancer patients. The data were produced by immunoSEQ multiplex PCR, yet TCRdb's version contains in-frame clones alone and is incomplete. The table has some 130,000 clones, roughly 86% seen once. Sequencing was done on a sample of PBMCs. The receptor source for this set is a man in his fifties or sixties with head and neck cancer.

The chain joins TRBV30 to TRBJ1-1; 7 bases match TRBD1. Germline CDR1 and CDR2: GTSNPN and SVGIG (reference sequence). Losses at the gene ends were 5 bases for V and 7 bases for J; bases not matched to a gene: 4. The CDR3 is 11 residues long. CDR3 region: CAWEGGLEAFF. DNA of the CDR3: TGTGCCTGGGAAGGGGGCCTTGAAGCTTTCTTT.

The chain combines TRBV28 with TRBJ1-1; 8 bases line up with TRBD1. After removal of 1 base from V and 5 bases from J, the junction contained 9 bases not matched to a gene. The CDR3 is made up of 16 amino acids. Germline values: CDR1 MDHEN, CDR2 SYDVKM. The CDR3 is CASSLLLRTGKTEAFF. The DNA for the CDR3 is TGTGCCAGCAGTTTATTACTTCGGACAGGGAAGACTGAAGCTTTCTTT.

CDR3 DNA sequence: TGTGCCAGTAGGAGGGGGGAGACCCAGTACTTC. Translation: CASRRGETQYF. The rearrangement uses TRBV2 and TRBJ2-5, with D perhaps matching TRBD1 or TRBD2 (6 bases each). Trimming stripped 9 bases from V and 5 bases from J, with 10 bases between. CDR1 and CDR2 (germline): SNHLY, FYNNEI. The CDR3 is 11 residues long.